The sequence of this T cell receptor (beta chain) was determined in a study of T cells after posttransplantation cyclophosphamide. This clone was counted at least ten times. Its antigen is still unknown. Libraries were prepared by immunoSEQ multiplex PCR; TCRdb keeps only in-frame clonotypes and omits some of them. Observed in the sample are tens of thousands of clones, none of them singletons. On the day of bone marrow donation, the related graft donor provided peripheral blood. Study results and limitations: TRB overlap between skin or GI tissue T cells and blood was limited. Recipient CMV seropositivity and CMV reactivation strongly tracked TRB clonality. Later post-transplant blood repertoires were often dominated by donor CD8+ memory clones.

The CDR3 spans 13 residues. The ends were cut back, 7 bases at V and 0 bases at J, with 10 bases in the middle. Germline values: CDR1 LNHDA, CDR2 SQIVND (reference sequence). This receptor was obtained from a woman in her fifties or sixties in good health and a related stem cell transplant donor. The sequencing sample was made of PBMCs. The rearrangement joins TRBV19 to TRBJ2-7; TRBD1 is a possible D gene (5 bases). The CDR3 loop reads CASTGHPSYEQYF. The CDR3, as DNA: TGTGCCAGTACAGGACATCCCTCCTACGAGCAGTACTTC.